This is a list of T cell receptor beta chains from one sample in a study of blood T cell repertoires in COVID-19. The assay was immunoSEQ multiplex PCR, and TCRdb's table has in-frame clones only and misses some. Among roughly 280,000 clones listed, 85% to 90% were seen once. Sequencing used peripheral blood. The receptors were gathered from a woman in her fifties or sixties with COVID-19, enrolled during active disease. The CDR3 runs from the conserved cysteine through the conserved F or W. Each record gives: J gene, clone size, V gene, D gene, CDR3 protein, CDR3 DNA. The D gene is left open where the match is weak. Rows give clone size only sometimes, using once, few, many, or a class for an expanded clone.

J gene: TRBJ2-5
clone size: NA
V gene: TRBV27
D gene: NA
CDR3 protein: CASSFLGAGETQYF
CDR3 DNA: TGTGCCAGCAGTTTTCTGGGGGCCGGAGAGACCCAGTACTTC

J gene: TRBJ1-4
clone size: once
V gene: TRBV10-3
D gene: NA
CDR3 protein: CAISNRDGEKLFF
CDR3 DNA: TGTGCCATCAGTAACAGGGATGGCGAAAAACTGTTTTTT

J gene: TRBJ2-2
clone size: NA
V gene: TRBV14
D gene: NA
CDR3 protein: CASSQQGTTGELFF
CDR3 DNA: TGTGCCAGCAGCCAACAGGGGACCACCGGGGAGCTGTTTTTT

J gene: TRBJ2-2
clone size: NA
V gene: TRBV6-4
D gene: NA
CDR3 protein: CASSQGTTGELFF
CDR3 DNA: TGTGCCAGCAGCCAGGGAACCACCGGGGAGCTGTTTTTT

J gene: TRBJ1-4
clone size: NA
V gene: TRBV5-8
D gene: NA
CDR3 protein: CASSQQGGKLFF
CDR3 DNA: TGTGCCAGCAGCCAACAAGGCGGAAAACTGTTTTTT

J gene: TRBJ2-3
clone size: NA
V gene: TRBV30
D gene: TRBD1
CDR3 protein: CAWRGGQVIDTQYF
CDR3 DNA: TGTGCCTGGAGAGGGGGACAGGTGATAGATACGCAGTATTTT

J gene: TRBJ1-2
clone size: few
V gene: TRBV24-1
D gene: TRBD1
CDR3 protein: CATSGRGRDGYTF
CDR3 DNA: TGTGCCACCAGTGGCAGGGGGCGCGATGGCTACACCTTC

J gene: TRBJ2-1
clone size: NA
V gene: TRBV28
D gene: TRBD2
CDR3 protein: CASSPQGLADHNEQFF
CDR3 DNA: TGTGCCAGCAGTCCCCAGGGACTAGCTGATCACAATGAGCAGTTCTTC

J gene: TRBJ2-6
clone size: NA
V gene: TRBV28
D gene: NA
CDR3 protein: CASSLIQPFSGANVLTF
CDR3 DNA: TGTGCCAGCAGTTTGATACAGCCTTTCTCTGGGGCCAACGTCCTGACTTTC

J gene: TRBJ2-7
clone size: NA
V gene: TRBV6-5
D gene: NA
CDR3 protein: CASSGGRLSYEQYF
CDR3 DNA: TGTGCCAGCAGCGGTGGCAGACTTTCCTACGAGCAGTACTTC

J gene: TRBJ2-3
clone size: NA
V gene: TRBV4-3
D gene: TRBD2
CDR3 protein: CASSQDWEGPTDTQYF
CDR3 DNA: TGCGCCAGCAGCCAAGATTGGGAGGGCCCCACAGATACGCAGTATTTT

J gene: TRBJ1-3
clone size: few
V gene: TRBV9
D gene: NA
CDR3 protein: CASSVTDYSGNTIYF
CDR3 DNA: TGTGCCAGCAGCGTCACTGACTACTCTGGAAACACCATATATTTT

J gene: TRBJ2-2
clone size: NA
V gene: TRBV6-5
D gene: NA
CDR3 protein: CASSTRGDTGELFF
CDR3 DNA: TGTGCCAGCAGTACGCGAGGAGACACCGGGGAGCTGTTTTTT

J gene: TRBJ2-1
clone size: NA
V gene: TRBV6-2/TRBV6-3
D gene: TRBD2
CDR3 protein: CASSYPPGLALYNEQFF
CDR3 DNA: TGTGCCAGCAGTTATCCACCGGGACTAGCGTTATACAATGAGCAGTTCTTC

J gene: TRBJ2-3
clone size: NA
V gene: TRBV13
D gene: NA
CDR3 protein: CASSPRAIGTDTQYF
CDR3 DNA: TGTGCCAGCAGCCCCAGGGCCATTGGCACAGATACGCAGTATTTT

J gene: TRBJ1-1
clone size: once
V gene: TRBV5-1
D gene: NA
CDR3 protein: CASSGGLMNTEAFF
CDR3 DNA: TGCGCCAGCAGCGGGGGACTCATGAACACTGAAGCTTTCTTT

J gene: TRBJ1-5
clone size: NA
V gene: TRBV18
D gene: TRBD1
CDR3 protein: CASSRDRGGQPQHF
CDR3 DNA: TGTGCCAGCTCACGGGACAGGGGCGGTCAGCCCCAGCATTTT

J gene: TRBJ1-2
clone size: NA
V gene: TRBV19
D gene: NA
CDR3 protein: CASSISLNYGYTF
CDR3 DNA: TGTGCCAGTAGTATTTCGCTAAACTATGGCTACACCTTC

J gene: TRBJ1-5
clone size: NA
V gene: TRBV20-1
D gene: TRBD1
CDR3 protein: CSASGGQSNQPQHF
CDR3 DNA: TGCAGTGCTAGTGGGGGACAGAGCAATCAGCCCCAGCATTTT

J gene: TRBJ2-1
clone size: NA
V gene: TRBV9
D gene: TRBD2
CDR3 protein: CASSRLAGSYNEQFF
CDR3 DNA: TGTGCCAGCAGCCGTCTAGCGGGCTCCTACAATGAGCAGTTCTTC

J gene: TRBJ1-1
clone size: NA
V gene: TRBV30
D gene: NA
CDR3 protein: CAWDMGLGTEAFF
CDR3 DNA: TGTGCCTGGGACATGGGGCTGGGCACTGAAGCTTTCTTT

J gene: TRBJ2-3
clone size: NA
V gene: TRBV5-1
D gene: TRBD2
CDR3 protein: CASSFSSGPSTDTQYF
CDR3 DNA: TGCGCCAGCAGCTTTTCTAGCGGGCCTAGCACAGATACGCAGTATTTT

J gene: TRBJ2-1
clone size: NA
V gene: TRBV2
D gene: NA
CDR3 protein: CASSVSSGSYNEQFF
CDR3 DNA: TGTGCCAGCAGTGTAAGTTCGGGCTCCTACAATGAGCAGTTCTTC

J gene: TRBJ2-1
clone size: NA
V gene: TRBV19
D gene: TRBD2
CDR3 protein: CASSLRTSGPYNEQFF
CDR3 DNA: TGTGCCAGTAGCCTCCGGACTAGCGGCCCCTACAATGAGCAGTTCTTC

J gene: TRBJ1-2
clone size: NA
V gene: TRBV19
D gene: NA
CDR3 protein: CASSIESQVYGYTF
CDR3 DNA: TGTGCCAGTAGTATAGAATCACAAGTGTATGGCTACACCTTC

J gene: TRBJ1-1
clone size: NA
V gene: TRBV4-2
D gene: TRBD1
CDR3 protein: CASSQSGQGRTEAFF
CDR3 DNA: TGTGCCAGCAGCCAGTCGGGACAGGGGAGGACTGAAGCTTTCTTT

J gene: TRBJ1-5
clone size: NA
V gene: TRBV27
D gene: NA
CDR3 protein: CASSFRGNQPQHF
CDR3 DNA: TGTGCCAGCAGTTTTCGCGGGAATCAGCCCCAGCATTTT

J gene: TRBJ1-5
clone size: once
V gene: TRBV9
D gene: NA
CDR3 protein: CASSVEGGPQHF
CDR3 DNA: TGTGCCAGCAGCGTAGAAGGGGGGCCCCAGCATTTT

J gene: TRBJ2-5
clone size: NA
V gene: TRBV19
D gene: TRBD1
CDR3 protein: CASSIGGRQGVGETQYF
CDR3 DNA: TGTGCCAGTAGTATAGGAGGAAGACAGGGGGTGGGAGAGACCCAGTACTTC

J gene: TRBJ2-2
clone size: NA
V gene: TRBV7-6
D gene: NA
CDR3 protein: CASSRMTGGTGELFF
CDR3 DNA: TGTGCCAGCAGCAGAATGACAGGAGGCACCGGGGAGCTGTTTTTT

J gene: TRBJ2-7
clone size: NA
V gene: TRBV2
D gene: TRBD1
CDR3 protein: CASRTGNKAYEQYF
CDR3 DNA: TGTGCCAGCAGGACAGGGAACAAGGCCTACGAGCAGTACTTC

J gene: TRBJ2-5
clone size: NA
V gene: TRBV7-2
D gene: NA
CDR3 protein: CASSPYVSGGRETQYF
CDR3 DNA: TGTGCCAGCAGCCCTTATGTTAGCGGTGGGCGAGAGACCCAGTACTTC

J gene: TRBJ1-4
clone size: NA
V gene: TRBV4-1
D gene: TRBD1
CDR3 protein: CASSQGTGGFEKLFF
CDR3 DNA: TGCGCCAGCAGCCAGGGGACAGGGGGCTTTGAAAAACTGTTTTTT

J gene: TRBJ1-5
clone size: many
V gene: TRBV27
D gene: TRBD1
CDR3 protein: CASSPRFTGGRNQPQHF
CDR3 DNA: TGTGCCAGCAGTCCCCGATTTACAGGGGGCCGCAATCAGCCCCAGCATTTT

J gene: TRBJ2-1
clone size: NA
V gene: TRBV7-9
D gene: NA
CDR3 protein: CASSLQGYEQFF
CDR3 DNA: TGTGCCAGCAGCCTACAGGGCTATGAGCAGTTCTTC

J gene: TRBJ2-2
clone size: NA
V gene: TRBV5-4
D gene: TRBD1
CDR3 protein: CASNIRRAGGLNTGELFF
CDR3 DNA: TGTGCCAGCAACATAAGGAGAGCAGGGGGCCTAAACACCGGGGAGCTGTTTTTT

J gene: TRBJ1-6
clone size: NA
V gene: TRBV5-6
D gene: TRBD1
CDR3 protein: CASSPDRLGSPLHF
CDR3 DNA: TGTGCCAGCAGCCCGGACAGGCTGGGCTCACCCCTCCACTTT

J gene: TRBJ2-3
clone size: NA
V gene: TRBV5-1
D gene: TRBD2
CDR3 protein: CASRFSGGSENTQYF
CDR3 DNA: TGCGCCAGCAGGTTCTCGGGGGGGAGTGAAAATACGCAGTATTTT

J gene: TRBJ2-7
clone size: NA
V gene: TRBV30
D gene: NA
CDR3 protein: CAWSHQGSYEQYF
CDR3 DNA: TGTGCCTGGAGTCATCAGGGTTCCTACGAGCAGTACTTC

J gene: TRBJ2-1
clone size: NA
V gene: TRBV28
D gene: NA
CDR3 protein: CASRSGAPLSNEQFF
CDR3 DNA: TGTGCCAGCAGGTCAGGGGCCCCCTTATCCAATGAGCAGTTCTTC

J gene: TRBJ2-1
clone size: NA
V gene: TRBV7-2
D gene: TRBD2
CDR3 protein: CASSFTGTKLFEQFF
CDR3 DNA: TGTGCCAGCAGCTTTACCGGGACTAAGTTGTTTGAGCAGTTCTTC

J gene: TRBJ1-2
clone size: few
V gene: TRBV30
D gene: TRBD1
CDR3 protein: CAWSGGGASPGYTF
CDR3 DNA: TGTGCCTGGAGTGGAGGGGGCGCAAGTCCTGGCTACACCTTC

J gene: TRBJ2-3
clone size: NA
V gene: TRBV24-1
D gene: NA
CDR3 protein: CATSDRAPPDTQYF
CDR3 DNA: TGTGCCACCAGTGATCGAGCACCCCCAGATACGCAGTATTTT

J gene: TRBJ1-5
clone size: NA
V gene: TRBV6-5
D gene: NA
CDR3 protein: CASRFASDNQPQHF
CDR3 DNA: TGTGCCAGCAGATTCGCCAGCGACAATCAGCCCCAGCATTTT

J gene: TRBJ2-5
clone size: NA
V gene: TRBV10-3
D gene: NA
CDR3 protein: CAIQPDRSETQYF
CDR3 DNA: TGTGCCATCCAACCCGACAGGTCAGAGACCCAGTACTTC